The rows below give T cell receptor beta chains drawn from one sample of a study of T cells in Graves' hyperthyroidism and ophthalmopathy. Via MiXCR, TCRdb re-called the multiplex PCR reads, giving one row per CDR3 protein. This sample carries roughly 330,000 distinct CDR3 sequences, roughly 15% of them seen once, and the ten largest clones take around 34%. The sequenced sample consisted of blood. These receptors were collected from a man younger than 40 with Graves' hyperthyroidism. Both conserved end residues are part of each CDR3. The order of the fields is J gene, clone size, D gene, V gene, CDR3 protein, CDR3 DNA. The D gene is left open where the match is weak. Some rows mark clone size as missing; the rest say once, few, many or name a class of expanded clone.

>TRBJ1-5|few|TRBD1|TRBV19
CASSLTSGTVSNQPQHF
TGTGCCAGTAGCTTGACATCCGGGACAGTCAGCAATCAGCCCCAGCATTTT
>TRBJ1-1|-|-|TRBV25-1
CASSRKGGDTEAFF
TGTGCCAGCAGCCGTAAGGGAGGGGACACTGAAGCTTTCTTT
>TRBJ2-7|-|TRBD2|TRBV6-9
CASSYGAGGPRSYEQYF
TGTGCCAGCAGTTACGGAGCGGGAGGGCCGAGGTCCTACGAGCAGTACTTC
>TRBJ2-7|many|-|TRBV18
CASSPGGANYEQYF
TGTGCCAGCTCACCAGGGGGCGCAAATTACGAGCAGTACTTC
>TRBJ2-3|many|-|TRBV20-1
CSAGAQTDTQYF
TGCAGTGCTGGTGCACAGACAGATACGCAGTATTTT
>TRBJ1-1|many|-|TRBV30
CAWVGPLNTEAFF
TGTGCCTGGGTAGGACCTCTGAACACTGAAGCTTTCTTT
>TRBJ2-3|many|-|TRBV7-3
CASSLRPGTLGDTQYF
TGTGCCAGCAGCTTAAGACCCGGCACCTTAGGGGATACGCAGTATTTT
>TRBJ2-1|-|-|TRBV24-1
CATSAPGGRQFF
TGTGCCACCAGTGCCCCAGGGGGGAGGCAGTTCTTC
>TRBJ2-3|many|-|TRBV29-1
CSVVGDTQYF
TGCAGCGTTGTAGGGGATACGCAGTATTTT
>TRBJ1-3|-|TRBD1|TRBV7-2
CASSQDRAFTGNTIYF
TGTGCCAGCAGCCAGGACAGGGCCTTTACTGGAAACACCATATATTTT
>TRBJ2-2|many|-|TRBV20-1
CSARNWRGPNTGELFF
TGCAGTGCTAGAAACTGGCGGGGGCCTAACACCGGGGAGCTGTTTTTT
>TRBJ1-5|many|TRBD1|TRBV12-3/TRBV12-4
CASRLTGTGGQPQHF
TGTGCCAGCAGGCTGACCGGGACAGGGGGACAGCCCCAGCATTTT
>TRBJ2-7|-|TRBD2|TRBV5-1
CASSLLAGVTVEQYF
TGCGCCAGCAGCTTACTAGCGGGAGTAACGGTCGAGCAGTACTTC
>TRBJ2-5|many|TRBD1|TRBV6-1
CASSLDRGKETQYF
TGTGCCAGCAGTTTGGACAGGGGAAAGGAGACCCAGTACTTC
>TRBJ2-5|few|-|TRBV11-2
CASSLAQGITVYTQYF
TGTGCCAGCAGCTTAGCTCAGGGGATTACTGTGTACACCCAGTACTTC
>TRBJ2-1|many|-|TRBV7-8
CASSLGEEQFF
TGTGCCAGCAGCTTAGGAGAGGAGCAGTTCTTC
>TRBJ1-4|many|-|TRBV30
CACRGGEKLFF
TGTGCCTGCAGGGGAGGCGAAAAACTGTTTTTT
>TRBJ2-3|-|TRBD1|TRBV20-1
CSASPPDRGALRDTQYF
TGCAGTGCTTCCCCACCTGACAGGGGAGCGTTGAGAGATACGCAGTATTTT
>TRBJ2-7|-|-|TRBV19
CASSIGRGSSSYEQYF
TGTGCCAGTAGTATAGGACGGGGCTCCAGCTCCTACGAGCAGTACTTC
>TRBJ1-4|many|-|TRBV5-1
CASSFSSGAEKLFF
TGCGCCAGCAGCTTCTCATCAGGGGCTGAAAAACTGTTTTTT
>TRBJ2-2|-|-|TRBV7-9
CASSTEGIDGELFF
TGTGCCAGCAGCACGGAGGGGATAGACGGGGAGCTGTTTTTT
>TRBJ2-3|many|-|TRBV12-3/TRBV12-4
CASSPPGPRTDTQYF
TGTGCCAGCAGTCCGCCGGGACCCCGCACAGATACGCAGTATTTT
>TRBJ2-3|many|TRBD2|TRBV20-1
CSAQGTSGTFYLTDTQYF
TGCAGTGCCCAGGGGACTAGCGGGACCTTCTACCTCACAGATACGCAGTATTTT
>TRBJ1-2|few|TRBD1|TRBV7-9
CASSSTRTGANYGYTF
TGTGCCAGCAGCTCGACTCGGACAGGAGCCAACTATGGCTACACCTTC
>TRBJ1-1|many|-|TRBV7-9
CASRRTEFEAFF
TGTGCCAGCAGGAGGACGGAATTTGAAGCTTTCTTT